Detailed here is one T cell receptor beta chain. This sample was taken from a study of control samples from healthy donors and cancer patients. Libraries were prepared by immunoSEQ multiplex PCR; TCRdb keeps only in-frame clonotypes and omits some of them. The sample includes some 130,000 clones, approximately 89% seen only once; the top ten take about 3.2%. V lost 1 base and J lost 5, with 17 bases in between. From germline, CDR1 is LGHDT and CDR2 YNNKEL (reference sequence). This CDR3 is built from 16 residues. The sample taken for sequencing was blood. This TCR was recovered from a man aged 35 to 55 in good health. V is TRBV3-1 (or the pseudogene TRBV3-2) and J is TRBJ1-2, with D possibly being TRBD1 (6 bases). CDR3 nucleotide sequence: TGTGCCAGCAGCCAAGGAAGTGAGGACAGACGTTATGGCTACACCTTC. Residues: CASSQGSEDRRYGYTF.